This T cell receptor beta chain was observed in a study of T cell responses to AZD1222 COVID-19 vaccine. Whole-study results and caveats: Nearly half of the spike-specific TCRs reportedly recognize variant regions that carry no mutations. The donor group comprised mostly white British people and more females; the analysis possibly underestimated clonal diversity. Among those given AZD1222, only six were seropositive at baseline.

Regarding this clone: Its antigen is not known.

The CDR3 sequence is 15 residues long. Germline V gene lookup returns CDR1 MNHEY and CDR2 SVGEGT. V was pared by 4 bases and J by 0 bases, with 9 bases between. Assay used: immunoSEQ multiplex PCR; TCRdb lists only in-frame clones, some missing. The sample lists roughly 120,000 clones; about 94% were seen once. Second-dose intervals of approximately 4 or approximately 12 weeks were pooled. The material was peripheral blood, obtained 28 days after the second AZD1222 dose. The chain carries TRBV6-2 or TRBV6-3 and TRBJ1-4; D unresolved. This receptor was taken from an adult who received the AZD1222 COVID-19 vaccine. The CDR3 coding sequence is TGTGCCAGCAGTTGGGGAGGACCAACTAATGAAAAACTGTTTTTT. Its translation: CASSWGGPTNEKLFF.